The clone carrying this T cell receptor beta chain has only a few counts. Its specificity is unknown. CDR1 and CDR2 from the germline V gene are GTSNPN and SVGIG (reference sequence). V lost 2 bases, J lost 3 bases, and 6 bases lay in between. The CDR3 contains 12 residues. The data are from a study of beta chain features in type 1 diabetes. Study observations and caveats: The naive, central memory and Treg TCRB repertoires looked more alike in patients than they did in healthy donors.

Expressed TCRB transcripts got sequenced, as all isolated RNA was reverse transcribed. Assay: immunoSEQ multiplex PCR; the TCRdb copy retains only in-frame clones and omits some. The sample holds a few hundred thousand clones; 27% are singletons and the top ten take around 4%. This receptor was obtained from a man under 40 in good health. The rearrangement uses TRBV30 and TRBJ2-3; D is uncertain. Sequenced: central memory CD4+ T cells from blood. The CDR3 reads CAWSPLTDTQYF. Written as DNA, the CDR3 is TGTGCCTGGAGTCCTCTGACAGATACGCAGTATTTT.